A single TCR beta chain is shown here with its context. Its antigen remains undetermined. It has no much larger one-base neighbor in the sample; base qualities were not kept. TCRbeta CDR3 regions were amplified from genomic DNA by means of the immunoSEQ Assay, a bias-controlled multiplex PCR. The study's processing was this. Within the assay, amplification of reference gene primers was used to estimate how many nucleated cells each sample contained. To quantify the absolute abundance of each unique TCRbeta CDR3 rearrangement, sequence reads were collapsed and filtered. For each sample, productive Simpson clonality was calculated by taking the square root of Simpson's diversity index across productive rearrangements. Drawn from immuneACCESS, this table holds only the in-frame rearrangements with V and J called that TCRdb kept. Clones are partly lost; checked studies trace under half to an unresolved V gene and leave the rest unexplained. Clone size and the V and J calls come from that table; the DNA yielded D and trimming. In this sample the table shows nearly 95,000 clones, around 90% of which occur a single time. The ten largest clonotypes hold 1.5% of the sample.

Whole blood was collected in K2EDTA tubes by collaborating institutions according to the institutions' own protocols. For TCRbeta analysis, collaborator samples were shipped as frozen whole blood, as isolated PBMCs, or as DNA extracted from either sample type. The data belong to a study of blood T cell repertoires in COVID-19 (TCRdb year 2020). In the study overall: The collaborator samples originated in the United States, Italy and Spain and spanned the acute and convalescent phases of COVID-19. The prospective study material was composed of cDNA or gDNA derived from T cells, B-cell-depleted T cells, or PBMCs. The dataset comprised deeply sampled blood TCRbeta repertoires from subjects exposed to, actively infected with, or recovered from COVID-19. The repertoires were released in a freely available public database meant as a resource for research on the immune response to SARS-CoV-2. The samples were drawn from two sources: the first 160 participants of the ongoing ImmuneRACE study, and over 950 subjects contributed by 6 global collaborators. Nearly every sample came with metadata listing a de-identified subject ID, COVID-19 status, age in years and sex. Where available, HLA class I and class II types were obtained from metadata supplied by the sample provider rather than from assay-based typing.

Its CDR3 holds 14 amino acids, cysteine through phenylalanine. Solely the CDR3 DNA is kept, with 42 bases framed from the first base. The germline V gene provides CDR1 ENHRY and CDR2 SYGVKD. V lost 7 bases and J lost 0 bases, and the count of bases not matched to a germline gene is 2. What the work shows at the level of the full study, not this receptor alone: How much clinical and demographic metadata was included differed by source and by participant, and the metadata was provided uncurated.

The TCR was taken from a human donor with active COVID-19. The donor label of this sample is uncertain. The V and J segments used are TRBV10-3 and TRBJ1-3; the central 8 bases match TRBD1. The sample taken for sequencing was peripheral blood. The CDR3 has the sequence CAINTGGSGNTIYF. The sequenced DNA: TGTGCCATCAACACAGGGGGCTCTGGAAACACCATATATTTT.